This TCR beta chain was documented in a study of T-cell reconstitution after alpha-beta-depleted transplantation in children. Molecular barcoding with unique molecular identifiers was used for the TCRbeta library. TCRdb reprocessed the PCR reads via MiXCR and lists one record per CDR3 protein. The repertoire holds about 500,000 distinct CDR3 sequences, with roughly 33% as singletons. The clonotype comes from a human donor who donated a stem cell graft to a child with aplastic anemia. The starting material was PBMCs from the stem cell graft donor, obtained from the stem cell graft.

Written as DNA, the CDR3 is TGTGCCAGCATTAAAGGGACTAGCGGGCACAATGAGCAGTTCTTC. Amino acid sequence: CASIKGTSGHNEQFF. V is TRBV2 and J is TRBJ2-1; 12 positions match TRBD2. The CDR3 extends over 15 amino acids. V lost 7 bases to trimming and J lost 5 bases; unmatched junction nucleotides: 6. Looked up from germline, CDR1 is SNHLY and CDR2 is FYNNEI.